Listed below are T cell receptor beta chains from one sample, sequenced in a study of siplizumab effects on memory and regulatory T cells. Assay: immunoSEQ multiplex PCR; the TCRdb copy retains only in-frame clones and omits some. The sample includes 70,000 to 90,000 clones, 93% of them seen just once. The sample consisted of CD8+ T cells sorted from blood. The receptor set was obtained from a human donor in good health. The CDR3 runs from the conserved cysteine through the conserved F or W. A D gene is named only where the DNA matches it firmly. Some rows have no size entry. The others give once, few or many, or a class for an expanded clone.

13	NA	NA	TRBV5-4	TRBJ2-2	TGTGCCAGCAGCTTAACAGGGACCGGGGAGCTGTTTTTT	CASSLTGTGELFF
20	TRBD2	once	TRBV5-1	TRBJ2-5	TGCGCCAGCAGCTTGGATCTTTCCGCCGGTAGCGGGGGGGCCGGAGAGACCCAGTACTTC	CASSLDLSAGSGGAGETQYF
14	NA	NA	TRBV5-4	TRBJ1-3	TGTGCCAGCAGCTTGGATGCGGGTGGAAACACCATATATTTT	CASSLDAGGNTIYF
16	TRBD1	NA	TRBV19	TRBJ1-2	TGTGCCAGTAGTATCTTAGGACAGGGGGCTGACTATGGCTACACCTTC	CASSILGQGADYGYTF
15	NA	NA	TRBV7-2	TRBJ2-2	TGTGCCAGCAGCCCGGGACCCACGAACACCGGGGAGCTGTTTTTT	CASSPGPTNTGELFF
17	NA	NA	TRBV21-1	TRBJ2-2	TGTGCCAGCACCAAAGGGGGACAGGGAAAGTGGACCGGGGAGCTGTTTTTT	CASTKGGQGKWTGELFF
14	NA	NA	TRBV4-1	TRBJ1-2	TGCGCCAGCAGCCAAGTTGGAGTTAACTATGGCTACACCTTC	CASSQVGVNYGYTF
13	TRBD1	NA	TRBV5-1	TRBJ1-2	TGCGCCAGCAGCCCGTGGACAGGGGGTGGCTACACCTTC	CASSPWTGGGYTF
14	TRBD1	once	TRBV6-5	TRBJ2-5	TGTGCCAGCAGCCCGCCCGGGACAGAAGAGACCCAGTACTTC	CASSPPGTEETQYF
16	NA	NA	TRBV30	TRBJ1-1	TGTGCCTGGAGTCCAAATCTGGGCGGTGGGGGTGCTGAAGCTTTCTTT	CAWSPNLGGGGAEAFF
16	NA	NA	TRBV27	TRBJ2-5	TGTGCCAGCAGTGAAGATGGGTTGGGCGGAGAAGAGACCCAGTACTTC	CASSEDGLGGEETQYF
15	TRBD1	NA	TRBV14	TRBJ1-1	TGTGCCAGCAGCTATGCCACAGGGGGGTATTCTGAAGCTTTCTTT	CASSYATGGYSEAFF
15	NA	NA	TRBV6-5	TRBJ2-2	TGTGCCAGCAGGCCCGGGACCTTGAACACCGGGGAGCTGTTTTTT	CASRPGTLNTGELFF
11	NA	NA	TRBV2	TRBJ2-7	TGTGCCAGCAGTGAGTTCTACGAGCAGTACTTC	CASSEFYEQYF
12	NA	few	TRBV27	TRBJ1-5	TGTGCCAGCAGCCCTACCAATCAGCCCCAGCATTTT	CASSPTNQPQHF
16	TRBD2	NA	TRBV4-1	TRBJ2-7	TGCGCCAGCAGCCAAGATATAGCGGGGGGGTCTCGAGAGCAGTACTTC	CASSQDIAGGSREQYF
15	NA	NA	TRBV7-9	TRBJ1-1	TGTGCCAGCAGCTTAGTTTTACCCATGAACACTGAAGCTTTCTTT	CASSLVLPMNTEAFF
13	NA	NA	TRBV4-3	TRBJ1-2	TGCGCCAGCAGCCAAGAAGGAGGGGTCGGCTACACCTTC	CASSQEGGVGYTF
13	NA	once	TRBV5-6	TRBJ2-7	TGTGCCAGCAGCATGGGGACGTATGGTGAGCAGTACTTC	CASSMGTYGEQYF
15	TRBD2	once	TRBV11-2	TRBJ2-5	TGTGCCAGCAGCTCGCTAGCGGGGGGACAAGAGACCCAGTACTTC	CASSSLAGGQETQYF
12	NA	NA	TRBV19	TRBJ1-2	TGTGCCAGTAATGACGCGGTCTATGGCTACACCTTC	CASNDAVYGYTF
17	NA	once	TRBV9	TRBJ2-1	TGTGCCAGCAGCGTGCCTGCTAGCGACAGCTCCTACAATGAGCAGTTCTTC	CASSVPASDSSYNEQFF
13	NA	few	TRBV19	TRBJ1-1	TGTGCCAGTAGTATGTGGGGAAGCACTGAAGCTTTCTTT	CASSMWGSTEAFF
15	NA	NA	TRBV19	TRBJ2-3	TGTGCCAGTAGTCTCGGCCAGCGCAGCACAGATACGCAGTATTTT	CASSLGQRSTDTQYF
11	NA	once	TRBV20-1	TRBJ2-1	TGCAGTGCCGACAAGGACAATGAGCAGTTCTTC	CSADKDNEQFF
16	TRBD2	NA	TRBV7-2	TRBJ2-3	TGTGCCAGCAGCGTCGGGGGGGGCCGAGGCACAGATACGCAGTATTTT	CASSVGGGRGTDTQYF
13	NA	NA	TRBV7-2	TRBJ2-5	TGTGCCAGCAGCCCTGTGTTCACAGAGACCCAGTACTTC	CASSPVFTETQYF
14	NA	NA	TRBV7-9	TRBJ2-5	TGTGCCAGCAGCTTCCCCGGACCCGGGGAGACCCAGTACTTC	CASSFPGPGETQYF
15	NA	NA	TRBV13	TRBJ2-6	TGTGCCAGCAGCCACTTAGGTAACGGGGCCAACGTCCTGACTTTC	CASSHLGNGANVLTF
15	NA	NA	TRBV6-1	TRBJ2-7	TGTGCCAGCAGTGGAGGGACCACAATTATCTACGAGCAGTACTTC	CASSGGTTIIYEQYF
17	TRBD1	NA	TRBV5-1	TRBJ2-7	TGCGCCAGCAGCTTGGCCGGGACAGGGTCCCCCTACTACGAGCAGTACTTC	CASSLAGTGSPYYEQYF
15	NA	NA	TRBV6-5	TRBJ1-4	TGTGCCAGCAGTTACTTGGGGGCGTATAATGAAAAACTGTTTTTT	CASSYLGAYNEKLFF
19	TRBD2	NA	TRBV28	TRBJ2-3	TGTGCCAGCACCCAAACGAGGACTAGGGGCAGAGGATCTACAGATACGCAGTATTTT	CASTQTRTRGRGSTDTQYF
15	TRBD1	NA	TRBV5-4	TRBJ1-1	TGTGCCAGCAGCGCCCGACAGGGGGGGGACACTGAAGCTTTCTTT	CASSARQGGDTEAFF
14	TRBD2	NA	TRBV11-2	TRBJ2-5	TGTGCCAGCAGCCTTAGCGGGGGGGAAGAGACCCAGTACTTC	CASSLSGGEETQYF
12	NA	NA	TRBV5-5	TRBJ2-7	TGTGCCAGCAGCTTGGATGTCTACGAGCAGTACTTC	CASSLDVYEQYF
14	TRBD1	NA	TRBV12-5	TRBJ2-5	TGTGCTAGTGGTCCCGGACAGGGGCAAGAGACCCAGTACTTC	CASGPGQGQETQYF